This T cell receptor (beta chain) was profiled in a study of T cell responses to AZD1222 COVID-19 vaccine. Findings and limits, study-wide: Baseline seropositivity occurred in only a handful of AZD1222 recipients. Repertoires were sampled only after the peak T cell response.

Data came from immunoSEQ multiplex PCR; TCRdb stores just in-frame clones and leaves some out. The sample shows approximately 110,000 clones, more than 75% of them seen only once. Regarding this clone: Its specificity is not known.

Trimming removed 4 bases from V and 6 bases from J, with 16 bases in between. The CDR3 sequence is 14 residues long. CDR1 is KGHSH and CDR2 is LQKENI in the germline V gene. Here the sequenced sample was peripheral blood, taken on day 0 of AZD1222 vaccination. This receptor was taken from an adult in good health. The chain combines TRBV18 with TRBJ2-7, with D possibly matching TRBD2 (6 bases). CDR3 amino acids: CASSRDGSGGEQYF. The CDR3 DNA reads TGTGCCAGCTCACGCGACGGTTCCGGGGGCGAGCAGTACTTC.